The clone carrying this TCR beta chain has only a few counts. The V gene's germline CDR1 is MGHRA and CDR2 YSYEKL. The CDR3 totals 18 residues. V was pared by 0 bases and J by 6 bases, with 23 bases between. Using its own MiXCR run on the 5' RACE reads, TCRdb lists one record per CDR3 protein. The table lists 150,000 or so distinct CDR3 sequences, about 23% of them singletons. This sample stems from a study of T-cell memory formation after mild COVID-19. The chain is built from TRBV4-1 and TRBJ1-2; D possibly corresponds to TRBD1 (6 bases). Specimen: PBMCs or a T cell subset sorted from them (not recorded which). This clonotype was obtained from an adult woman who had mild COVID-19 (a few samples of this study predate the infection). Cell type and time point are not known. CDR3 sequence reads: CASSQDETGRRFIHGYTF. The CDR3 region has the DNA TGCGCCAGCAGCCAAGATGAGACAGGTCGCCGGTTTATCCATGGCTACACCTTC.